A single TCR beta chain is shown here with its context. No antigen is known for it. The sample holds no much larger clone one base away, and base qualities are not on file. The immunoSEQ Assay, a bias-controlled multiplex PCR, was used to amplify TCRbeta CDR3 regions from genomic DNA. In the paper's pipeline: Nucleated cell counts per sample were estimated from amplification of reference gene primers within the assay. To quantify the absolute abundance of each unique TCRbeta CDR3 rearrangement, sequence reads were collapsed and filtered. For each sample, productive Simpson clonality was calculated as the square root of Simpson's diversity index across productive rearrangements. TCRdb provides this immuneACCESS table in a form limited to in-frame rearrangements. Some clones are lacking; in checked studies, under half of them reflect an unresolved V gene, and why the rest are absent is not known. The DNA was the basis for D and trimming; V, J and clone size are from that table. For this sample there are 250,000 or so clones; 84% appear just once. Roughly 1.4% of the sample lies in the top ten.

Germline trimming: 3 bases from V, 6 bases from J; junction bases outside gene matches: 7. In the germline V gene (reference sequence), CDR1 corresponds to SEHNR and CDR2 to FQNEAQ. The CDR3 has 14 amino acids, counting the end cysteine and phenylalanine. Only CDR3 DNA is held: 42 bases, read in frame from base 1. This specimen comes from a study of blood T cell repertoires in COVID-19 (dated by TCRdb to about 2020). Notes on the research overall: The collaborator samples originated in the United States, Italy and Spain and spanned the acute and convalescent phases of COVID-19. The dataset comprised deeply sampled blood TCRbeta repertoires from subjects exposed to, actively infected with, or recovered from COVID-19. Where HLA class I and class II types were available, the types were taken from metadata supplied by the sample provider, not from assay-based typing. The repertoires were released in a freely available public database meant as a resource for research on the immune response to SARS-CoV-2. The samples were drawn from two sources: the first 160 participants of the ongoing ImmuneRACE study, and 1,000 to 1,500 subjects contributed by 6 global collaborators. The material from the prospective study consisted of cDNA or gDNA derived from T cells, B-cell-depleted T cells, or PBMCs. The sample metadata nearly always contained a de-identified subject ID, COVID-19 status, age in years and sex.

Samples from volunteer blood donors who had recovered from COVID-19 were contributed by a second Seattle source. Collaborating institutions collected whole blood in K2EDTA tubes following their own protocols. Collaborator samples were shipped for TCRbeta analysis as frozen whole blood, isolated PBMCs, or DNA extracted from either sample type. General findings and caveats noted by the study authors: The quantity of clinical and demographic metadata differed by source and by participant and was supplied without curation.

The V and J genes are TRBV7-9 and TRBJ1-2; TRBD1 fits 7 bases in the junction. The TCR comes from a woman in her thirties or forties who had recovered from COVID-19. Sequencing was done on a sample of peripheral blood. The bases read TGTGCCAGCAGCTTGGGCGAAACAGGGGATGGCTACACCTTC. Protein translation: CASSLGETGDGYTF.